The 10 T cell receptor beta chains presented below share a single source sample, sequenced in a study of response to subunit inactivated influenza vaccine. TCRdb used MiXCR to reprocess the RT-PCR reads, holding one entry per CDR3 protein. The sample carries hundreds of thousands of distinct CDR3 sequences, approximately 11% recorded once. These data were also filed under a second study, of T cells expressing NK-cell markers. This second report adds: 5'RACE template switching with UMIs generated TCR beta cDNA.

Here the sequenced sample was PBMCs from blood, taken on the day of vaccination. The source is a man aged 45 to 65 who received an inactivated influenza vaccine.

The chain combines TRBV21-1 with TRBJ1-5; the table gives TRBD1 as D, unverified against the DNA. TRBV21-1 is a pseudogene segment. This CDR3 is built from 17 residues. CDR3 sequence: CASSKGAGGNSNQPQHF. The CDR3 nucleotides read TGTGCCAGCAGCAAAGGCGCAGGGGGCAATAGCAATCAGCCCCAGCATTTT.

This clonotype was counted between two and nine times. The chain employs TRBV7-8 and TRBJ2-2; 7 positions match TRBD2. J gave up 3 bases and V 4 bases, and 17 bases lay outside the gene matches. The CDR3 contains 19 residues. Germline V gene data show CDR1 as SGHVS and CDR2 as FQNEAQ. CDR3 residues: CASSSAGAGRPLYTGELFF. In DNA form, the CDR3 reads TGTGCCAGCAGCTCCGCAGGAGCCGGGAGGCCCCTCTACACCGGGGAGCTGTTTTTT.

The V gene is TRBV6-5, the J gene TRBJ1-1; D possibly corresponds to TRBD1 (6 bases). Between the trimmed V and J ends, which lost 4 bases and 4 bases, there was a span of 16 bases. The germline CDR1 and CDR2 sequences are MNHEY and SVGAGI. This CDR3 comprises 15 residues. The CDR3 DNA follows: TGTGCCAGCAGTTCAAAAGGGGGGCGCCTCACTGAAGCTTTCTTT. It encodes CASSSKGGRLTEAFF.

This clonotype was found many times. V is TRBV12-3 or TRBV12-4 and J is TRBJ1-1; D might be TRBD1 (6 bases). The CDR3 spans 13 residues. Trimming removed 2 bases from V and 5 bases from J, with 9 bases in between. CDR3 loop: CASSLTGWTEAFF. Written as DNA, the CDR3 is TGTGCCAGCAGTTTAACAGGGTGGACTGAAGCTTTCTTT.

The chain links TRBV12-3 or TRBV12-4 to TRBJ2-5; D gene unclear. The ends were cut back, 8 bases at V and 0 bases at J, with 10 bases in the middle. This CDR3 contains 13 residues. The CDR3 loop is CASAPVYQETQYF. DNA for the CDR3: TGTGCCAGCGCCCCGGTGTACCAAGAGACCCAGTACTTC.

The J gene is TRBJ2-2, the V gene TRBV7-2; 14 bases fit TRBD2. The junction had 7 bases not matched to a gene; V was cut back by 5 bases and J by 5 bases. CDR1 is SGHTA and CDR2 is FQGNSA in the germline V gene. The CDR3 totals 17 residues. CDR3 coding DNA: TGTGCCAGCAGCAAGGGACTAGCGGGAGCTGGGACCGGGGAGCTGTTTTTT. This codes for CASSKGLAGAGTGELFF.

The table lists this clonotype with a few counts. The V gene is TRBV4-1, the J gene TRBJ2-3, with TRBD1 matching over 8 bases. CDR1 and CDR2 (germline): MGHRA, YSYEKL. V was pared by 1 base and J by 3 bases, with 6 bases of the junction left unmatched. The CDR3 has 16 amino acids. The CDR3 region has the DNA TGCGCCAGCAGCCAAGGGATTCAGGGGGCGACAGATACGCAGTATTTT. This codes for CASSQGIQGATDTQYF.

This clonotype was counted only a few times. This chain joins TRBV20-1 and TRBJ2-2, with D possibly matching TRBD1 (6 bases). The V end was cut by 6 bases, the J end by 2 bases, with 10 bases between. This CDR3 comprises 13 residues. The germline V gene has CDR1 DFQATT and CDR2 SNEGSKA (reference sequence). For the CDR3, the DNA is TGCAGTGCCCAGACAGGAAACACCGGGGAGCTGTTTTTT. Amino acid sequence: CSAQTGNTGELFF.

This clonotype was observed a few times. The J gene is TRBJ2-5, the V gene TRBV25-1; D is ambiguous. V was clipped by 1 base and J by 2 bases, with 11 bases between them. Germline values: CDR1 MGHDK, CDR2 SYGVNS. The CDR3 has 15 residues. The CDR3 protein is CASSEFGPTQETQYF. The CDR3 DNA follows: TGTGCCAGCAGTGAATTCGGACCCACACAAGAGACCCAGTACTTC.

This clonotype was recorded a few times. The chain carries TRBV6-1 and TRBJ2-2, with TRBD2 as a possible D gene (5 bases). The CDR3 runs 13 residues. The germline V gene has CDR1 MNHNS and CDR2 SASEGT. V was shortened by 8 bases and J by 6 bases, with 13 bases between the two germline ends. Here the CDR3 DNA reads TGTGCCAGCGCTAGCTCCTGGGCCGGGGAGCTGTTTTTT. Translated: CASASSWAGELFF.